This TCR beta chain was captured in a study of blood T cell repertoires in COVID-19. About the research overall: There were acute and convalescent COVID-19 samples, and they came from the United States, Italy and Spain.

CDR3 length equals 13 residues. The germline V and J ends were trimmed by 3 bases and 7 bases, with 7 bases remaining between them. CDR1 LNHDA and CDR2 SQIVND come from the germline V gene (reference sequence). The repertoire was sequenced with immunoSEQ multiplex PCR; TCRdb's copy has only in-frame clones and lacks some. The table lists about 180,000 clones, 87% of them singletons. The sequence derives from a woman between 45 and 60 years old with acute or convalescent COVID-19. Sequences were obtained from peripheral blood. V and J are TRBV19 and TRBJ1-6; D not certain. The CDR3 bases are TGTGCCAGTAGTATCCTCTCCAATTCACCCCTCCACTTT. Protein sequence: CASSILSNSPLHF.